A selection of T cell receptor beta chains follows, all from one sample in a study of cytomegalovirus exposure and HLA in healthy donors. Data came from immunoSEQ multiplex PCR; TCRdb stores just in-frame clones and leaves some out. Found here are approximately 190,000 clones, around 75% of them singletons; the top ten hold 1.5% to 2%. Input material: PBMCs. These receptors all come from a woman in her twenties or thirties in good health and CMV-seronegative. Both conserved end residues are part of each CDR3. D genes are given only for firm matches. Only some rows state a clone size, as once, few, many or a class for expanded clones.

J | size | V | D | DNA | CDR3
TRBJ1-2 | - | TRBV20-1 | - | TGCAGTGCTAGAGCCGGTGGCTACACCTTC | CSARAGGYTF
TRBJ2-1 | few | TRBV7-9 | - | TGTTCCAGCAGCCTACCCCCCCCCGAGTACAATGAGCAGTTCTTC | CSSSLPPPEYNEQFF
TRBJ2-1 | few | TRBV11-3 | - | TGTGCCAGCAGCCGAGGTGATGAGCAGTTCTTC | CASSRGDEQFF
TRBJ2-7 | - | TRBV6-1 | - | TGTGCCAGCGGGGGCGGTGACTCCTACGAGCAGTACTTC | CASGGGDSYEQYF
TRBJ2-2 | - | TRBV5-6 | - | TGTGCCAGCAGCTTCTCTTCGGGAGACGGGGAGCTGTTTTTT | CASSFSSGDGELFF
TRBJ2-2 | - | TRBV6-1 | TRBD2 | TGTGCCAGCAATTTAGCGGGGCGGGAGCTGTTTTTT | CASNLAGRELFF
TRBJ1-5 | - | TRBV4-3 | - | TGCGCCAGCAGCCAAGATAGGGGTCAGCCCCAGCATTTT | CASSQDRGQPQHF
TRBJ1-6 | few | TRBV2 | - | TGTGCCAGCAGCCTCAGGGCTCCGGCTAATTCACCCCTCCACTTT | CASSLRAPANSPLHF
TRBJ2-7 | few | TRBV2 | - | TGTGCCAGCAGCTTTGACTACTCCTACGAGCAGTACTTC | CASSFDYSYEQYF
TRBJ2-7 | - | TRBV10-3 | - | TGTGCCATCAGTGAGTCGGAGCGCCCAGGGAACGAGCAGTACTTC | CAISESERPGNEQYF
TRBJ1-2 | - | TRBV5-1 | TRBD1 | TGCGCCAGCAGCTTCCAAGGACAGGGGCTTGGGCTTGACTATGGCTACACCTTC | CASSFQGQGLGLDYGYTF